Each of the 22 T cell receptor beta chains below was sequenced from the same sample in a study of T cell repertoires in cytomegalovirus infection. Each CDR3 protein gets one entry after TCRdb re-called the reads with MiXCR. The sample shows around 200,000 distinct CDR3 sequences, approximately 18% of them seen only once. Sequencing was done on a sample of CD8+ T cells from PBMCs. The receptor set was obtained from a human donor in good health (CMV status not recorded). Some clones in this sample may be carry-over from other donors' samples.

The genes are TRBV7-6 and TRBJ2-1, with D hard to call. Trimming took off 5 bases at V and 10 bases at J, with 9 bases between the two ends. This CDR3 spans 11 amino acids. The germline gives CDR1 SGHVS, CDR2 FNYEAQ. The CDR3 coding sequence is TGTGCCAGCAGCAGGAGCTTCGAGCAGTTCTTC. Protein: CASSRSFEQFF.

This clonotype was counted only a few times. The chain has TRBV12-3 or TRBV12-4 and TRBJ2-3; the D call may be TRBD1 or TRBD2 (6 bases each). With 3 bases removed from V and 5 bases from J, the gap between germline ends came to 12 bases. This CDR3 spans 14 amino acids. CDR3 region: CASSFRGLVDTQYF. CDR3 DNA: TGTGCCAGCAGTTTCCGGGGGCTAGTAGATACGCAGTATTTT.

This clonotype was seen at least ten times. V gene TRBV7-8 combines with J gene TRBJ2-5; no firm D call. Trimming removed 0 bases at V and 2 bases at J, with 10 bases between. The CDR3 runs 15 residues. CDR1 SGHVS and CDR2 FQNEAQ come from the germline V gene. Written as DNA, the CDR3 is TGTGCCAGCAGCTTAGCTCCATTACTACAAGAGACCCAGTACTTC. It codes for CASSLAPLLQETQYF.

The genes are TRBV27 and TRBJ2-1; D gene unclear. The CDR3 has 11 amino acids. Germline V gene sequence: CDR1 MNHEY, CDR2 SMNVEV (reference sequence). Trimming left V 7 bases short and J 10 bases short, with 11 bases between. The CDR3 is CASISSREQFF. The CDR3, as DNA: TGTGCCAGCATTTCGTCTCGAGAGCAGTTCTTC.

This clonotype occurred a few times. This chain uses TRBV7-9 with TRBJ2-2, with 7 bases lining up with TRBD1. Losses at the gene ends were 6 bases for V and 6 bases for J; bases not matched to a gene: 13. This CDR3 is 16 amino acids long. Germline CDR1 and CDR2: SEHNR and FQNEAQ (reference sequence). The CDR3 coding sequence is TGTGCCAGCAGGTTTGACAGGGTATTGGCGTCCGGGGAGCTGTTTTTT. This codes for CASRFDRVLASGELFF. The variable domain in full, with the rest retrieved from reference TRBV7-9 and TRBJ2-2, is DTGVSQNPRHKITKRGQNVTFRCDPISEHNRLYWYRQTLGQGPEFLTYFQNEAQLEKSRLLSDRFSAERPKGSFSTLEIQRTEQGDSAMYLCASRFDRVLASGELFFGEGSRLTVL.

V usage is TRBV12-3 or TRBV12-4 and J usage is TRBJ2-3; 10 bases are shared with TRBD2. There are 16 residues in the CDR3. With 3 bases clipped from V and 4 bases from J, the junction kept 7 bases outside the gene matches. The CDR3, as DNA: TGTGCCAGCAGTTTGCCGGGACTAGCGAGCCCAGATACGCAGTATTTT. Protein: CASSLPGLASPDTQYF.

Here the CDR3 reads CATSDSDRGIETQYF. CDR3 in DNA: TGTGCCACCAGTGATTCCGACAGGGGGATCGAGACCCAGTACTTC. The chain recombines TRBV24-1 with TRBJ2-5; TRBD1 agrees at 9 bases. The V segment lost 2 bases and the J segment 5 bases; nucleotides outside the gene matches: 5. CDR3 size: 15 residues. The germline V gene encodes CDR1 KGHDR and CDR2 SFDVKD.

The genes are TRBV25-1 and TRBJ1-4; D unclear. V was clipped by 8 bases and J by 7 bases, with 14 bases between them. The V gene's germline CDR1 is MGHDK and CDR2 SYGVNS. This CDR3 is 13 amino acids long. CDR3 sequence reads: CASAGGGIEKLFF. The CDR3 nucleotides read TGTGCCAGCGCGGGAGGAGGGATTGAAAAACTGTTTTTT. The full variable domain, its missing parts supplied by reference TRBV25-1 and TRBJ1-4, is EADIYQTPRYLVIGTGKKITLECSQTMGHDKMYWYQQDPGMELHLIHYSYGVNSTEKGDLSSESTVSRIRTEHFPLTLESARPSHTSQYLCASAGGGIEKLFFGSGTQLSVL.

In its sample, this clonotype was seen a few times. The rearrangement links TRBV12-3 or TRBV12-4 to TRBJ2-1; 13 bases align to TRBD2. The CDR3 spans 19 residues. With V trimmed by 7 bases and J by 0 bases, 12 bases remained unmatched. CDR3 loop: CASTQPGLAGLSSYNEQFF. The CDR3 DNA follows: TGTGCCAGCACCCAACCGGGACTAGCGGGGCTGAGCTCCTACAATGAGCAGTTCTTC.

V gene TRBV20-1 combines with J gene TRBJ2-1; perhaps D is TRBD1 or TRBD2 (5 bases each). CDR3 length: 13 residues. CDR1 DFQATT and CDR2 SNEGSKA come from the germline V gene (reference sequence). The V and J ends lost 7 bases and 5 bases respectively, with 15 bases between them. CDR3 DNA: TGCAGTGTTTCTCTAGGGGAGAACAATGAGCAGTTCTTC. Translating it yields CSVSLGENNEQFF.

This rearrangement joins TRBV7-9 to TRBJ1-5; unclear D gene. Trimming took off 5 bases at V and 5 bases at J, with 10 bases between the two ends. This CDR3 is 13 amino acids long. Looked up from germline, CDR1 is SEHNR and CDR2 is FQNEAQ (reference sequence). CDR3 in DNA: TGTGCCAGCAGCCCAGGTTTTGATCAGCCCCAGCATTTT. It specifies CASSPGFDQPQHF.

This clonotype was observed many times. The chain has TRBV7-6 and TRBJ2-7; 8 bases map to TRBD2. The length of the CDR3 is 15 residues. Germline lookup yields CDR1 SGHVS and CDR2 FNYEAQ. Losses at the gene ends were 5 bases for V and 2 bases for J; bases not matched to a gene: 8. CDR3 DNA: TGTGCCAGCAGCCTAAAACTAGCGGTTACCTACGAGCAGTACTTC. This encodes CASSLKLAVTYEQYF. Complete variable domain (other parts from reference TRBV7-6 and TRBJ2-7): GAGVSQSPRYKVTKRGQDVALRCDPISGHVSLYWYRQALGQGPEFLTYFNYEAQQDKSGLPNDRFSAERPEGSISTLTIQRTEQRDSAMYRCASSLKLAVTYEQYFGPGTRLTVT.

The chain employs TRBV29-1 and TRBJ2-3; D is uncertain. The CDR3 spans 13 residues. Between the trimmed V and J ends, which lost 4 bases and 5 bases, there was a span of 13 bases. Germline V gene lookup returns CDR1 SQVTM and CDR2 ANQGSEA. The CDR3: CSVGPFQGDTQYF. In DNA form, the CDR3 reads TGCAGCGTTGGCCCCTTCCAAGGAGATACGCAGTATTTT.

CDR3 bases: TGTGCCAGCAGCTTAGGGGTTACAGCGAACTATGGCTACACCTTC. Protein: CASSLGVTANYGYTF. The rearrangement links TRBV7-8 to TRBJ1-2, with D unclear. This CDR3 contains 15 residues. V lost 1 base to trimming and J lost 2 bases, with 11 bases between them. From germline, CDR1 is SGHVS and CDR2 FQNEAQ.

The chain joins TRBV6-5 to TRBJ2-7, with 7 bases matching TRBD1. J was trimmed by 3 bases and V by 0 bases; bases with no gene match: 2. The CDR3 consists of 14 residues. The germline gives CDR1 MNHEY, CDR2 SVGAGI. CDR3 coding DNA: TGTGCCAGCAGTTACTCGGACAGGTTCTACGAGCAGTACTTC. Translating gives CASSYSDRFYEQYF.

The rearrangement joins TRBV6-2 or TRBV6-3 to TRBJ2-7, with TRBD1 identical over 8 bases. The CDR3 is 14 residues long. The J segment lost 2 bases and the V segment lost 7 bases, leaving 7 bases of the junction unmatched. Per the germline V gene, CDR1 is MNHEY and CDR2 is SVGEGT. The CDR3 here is CASNPDRAPYEQYF. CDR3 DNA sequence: TGTGCCAGCAACCCGGACAGGGCGCCCTACGAGCAGTACTTC.

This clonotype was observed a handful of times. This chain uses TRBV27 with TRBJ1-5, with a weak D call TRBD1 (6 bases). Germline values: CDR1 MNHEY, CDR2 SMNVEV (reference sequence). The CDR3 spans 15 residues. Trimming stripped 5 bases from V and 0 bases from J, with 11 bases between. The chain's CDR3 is CASSPEDSSNQPQHF. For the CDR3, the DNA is TGTGCCAGCAGTCCGGAGGACAGTAGCAATCAGCCCCAGCATTTT.

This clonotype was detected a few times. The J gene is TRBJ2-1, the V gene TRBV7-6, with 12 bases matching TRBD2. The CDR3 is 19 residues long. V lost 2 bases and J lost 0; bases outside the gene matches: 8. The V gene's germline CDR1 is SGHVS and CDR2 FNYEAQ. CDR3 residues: CASSLIGLAGTNSYNEQFF. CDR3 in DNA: TGTGCCAGCAGCTTAATCGGACTAGCGGGGACTAACTCCTACAATGAGCAGTTCTTC.

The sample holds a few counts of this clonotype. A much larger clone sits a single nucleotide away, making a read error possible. The chain's CDR3 is CASSIVWAVNQPQHF. The CDR3 DNA sequence: TGTGCCAGTAGTATAGTTTGGGCAGTCAATCAGCCCCAGCATTTT. The chain is built from TRBV19 and TRBJ1-5, with D unresolved. Deletions cut 1 base from V and 3 bases from J, with 10 bases between. The length of the CDR3 is 15 residues. The germline V gene encodes CDR1 LNHDA and CDR2 SQIVND (reference sequence).

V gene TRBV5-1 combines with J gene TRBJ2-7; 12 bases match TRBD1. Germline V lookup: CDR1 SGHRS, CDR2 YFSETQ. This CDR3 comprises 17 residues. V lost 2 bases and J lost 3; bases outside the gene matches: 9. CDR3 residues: CASSLRDRGLPFYEQYF. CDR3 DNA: TGCGCCAGCAGCTTACGGGACAGGGGGCTGCCTTTCTACGAGCAGTACTTC.

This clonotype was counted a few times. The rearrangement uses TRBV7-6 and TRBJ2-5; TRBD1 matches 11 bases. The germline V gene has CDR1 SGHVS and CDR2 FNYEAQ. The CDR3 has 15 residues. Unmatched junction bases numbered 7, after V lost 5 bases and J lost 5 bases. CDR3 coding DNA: TGTGCCAGCAGCCCCCCGGGACAGGGGGATGAGACCCAGTACTTC. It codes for CASSPPGQGDETQYF.

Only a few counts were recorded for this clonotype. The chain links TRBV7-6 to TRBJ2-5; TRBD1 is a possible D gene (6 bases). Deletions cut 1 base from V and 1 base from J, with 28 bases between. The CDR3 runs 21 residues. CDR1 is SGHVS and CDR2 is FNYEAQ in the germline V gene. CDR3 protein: CASSLESGTRTTELIQETQYF. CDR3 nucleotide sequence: TGTGCCAGCAGCTTAGAGTCGGGGACACGAACGACCGAGCTCATCCAAGAGACCCAGTACTTC.